What follows is one T cell receptor (beta chain) and its context. Its antigen is currently unknown. This specimen comes from a study of identical twins. Study findings and constraints: Cord blood beta clonotypes that were abundant carried fewer insertions, and memory repertoires showed no such trend.

The CDR3 runs to 21 residues. Germline CDR1 and CDR2: SGHAT and FQNNGV. V shed 5 bases and J 2 bases; nucleotides not matched to a gene: 18. A universal primer site came from template switching; cDNA carried unique molecular identifiers. TCRdb redid the calling of the 5' RACE reads with MiXCR, one entry per CDR3 protein. The sample lists some 500,000 distinct CDR3 sequences; about 20% were seen once. These data were also filed under a second study, of T cells expressing NK-cell markers. According to that study: Most of the eight sequenced donors tested HCMV-seropositive; one tested seronegative. Of the CD8+ T cells in about 6 donors, roughly 1.0-7.0% belonged to dominant NKG2C+ clonotypes.

The sequenced sample was CD4+ T cells sorted from blood. This chain links TRBV11-2 with TRBJ2-3; 14 nucleotides line up with TRBD2. This TCR was sampled from a woman younger than 35 in good health. Here the CDR3 DNA reads TGTGCCAGCAGCATCCATCGTGCGGGACTAGCGGGGGCCACGAACACAGATACGCAGTATTTT. Translating gives CASSIHRAGLAGATNTDTQYF.